What follows are 32 T cell receptor beta chains derived from one specimen sequenced in a study of spatial heterogeneity in lung cancer. What these receptors recognize is not known. Points from the study as a whole: Within tumors, counts of expanded alpha and beta TCRs tracked tumor mutation counts.

Each CDR3 protein gets one entry after TCRdb re-called the 5' RACE reads with MiXCR. The sample contains about 3,000 distinct CDR3 sequences, 5% to 6% of which appear only once. The time point: sample taken at primary tumor resection. The specimen was lung tumor tissue, collected at surgery. These receptors came from a female donor with early-stage non-small cell lung cancer.

The chain is built from TRBV5-4 and TRBJ1-2; no firm D call. V dropped 0 bases and J dropped 4 bases, with 10 bases sitting between them. CDR3 length: 14 residues. Germline V CDR1 and CDR2: SGHNT, YYREEE (reference sequence). Written as DNA, the CDR3 is TGTGCCAGCAGCTTGGTAGGACTCAGCTATGGCTACACCTTC. Its protein product is CASSLVGLSYGYTF.

By frequency in the sample, this clonotype is medium-sized. The chain employs TRBV20-1 and TRBJ1-2; the match to TRBD1 covers 12 bases. V was clipped by 6 bases and J by 6 bases; unmatched bases: 11. The CDR3 runs 15 residues. CDR1 is DFQATT, CDR2 SNEGSKA, per germline (reference sequence). The CDR3 DNA sequence: TGCAGTGCATACGCGGGGACAGGGGGCGCGAATGGCTACACCTTC. It is translated as CSAYAGTGGANGYTF.

CDR3 coding DNA: TGTGCCAGCAGTGTTTTCGGGCGAGCTGGAGAGCAGTACTTC. Amino acid sequence: CASSVFGRAGEQYF. The genes are TRBV2 and TRBJ2-7; D remains ambiguous. Germline V CDR1 and CDR2: SNHLY, FYNNEI. The CDR3 runs to 14 residues. Trimming took off 4 bases at V and 7 bases at J, with 17 bases between the two ends.

This clonotype has a count of ten or more. The genes are TRBV7-3 and TRBJ2-2, with no clear D. There are 13 residues in the CDR3. Deletions cut 3 bases from V and 4 bases from J, with 6 bases between. Germline values: CDR1 SGHTA, CDR2 FQGTGA. CDR3 DNA: TGTGCCAGCAGCTTGGGCATCACCGGGGAGCTGTTTTTT. Its protein product is CASSLGITGELFF.

Within the sample, this clonotype is medium-sized (0.01 to 0.1%). The chain couples TRBV4-3 to TRBJ1-3; D is unclear. The length of the CDR3 is 16 residues. Looked up from germline, CDR1 is LGHNA and CDR2 is YSLEER. With 0 bases removed from V and 4 bases from J, the gap between germline ends came to 13 bases. DNA for the CDR3: TGCGCCAGCAGCCAAGATGGCCTAAGTGCGGGAAACACCATATATTTT. Encoded protein: CASSQDGLSAGNTIYF.

This clonotype was observed at least ten times. The chain joins TRBV20-1 to TRBJ2-1, with a possible D match to TRBD1 (6 bases). This CDR3 spans 15 amino acids. The germline V gene has CDR1 DFQATT and CDR2 SNEGSKA (reference sequence). Trimming took off 1 base at V and 8 bases at J, with 18 bases between the two ends. This CDR3 is CSARVRQGRSHEQFF. The CDR3 DNA reads TGCAGTGCTAGAGTTAGGCAGGGGCGCTCCCATGAGCAGTTCTTC.

This clonotype is labeled medium-sized (0.01 to 0.1%). The rearrangement links TRBV27 to TRBJ2-1; 13 bases line up with TRBD2. CDR3 length: 17 residues. Germline V gives CDR1 MNHEY, CDR2 SMNVEV (reference sequence). The V segment lost 7 bases and the J segment 10 bases; nucleotides outside the gene matches: 16. The CDR3 bases are TGTGCCAGCACCCTCTCCGGGGGACTAGCGGGAAAGGCCGAGCAGTTCTTC. Translating gives CASTLSGGLAGKAEQFF.

This clonotype is termed medium-sized. This chain links TRBV30 with TRBJ2-2; 11 bases line up with TRBD2. In germline, CDR1 is GTSNPN, CDR2 SVGIG (reference sequence). J lost 3 bases, V lost 0 bases, and 0 bases had no gene match. This CDR3 is built from 15 residues. The CDR3 loop reads CAWSVLAGDTGELFF. The CDR3 region has the DNA TGTGCCTGGAGTGTACTAGCGGGAGACACCGGGGAGCTGTTTTTT.

This clonotype was detected many times. The chain joins TRBV7-9 to TRBJ2-7; no clear D gene. Trimming took off 5 bases at V and 2 bases at J, with 16 bases between the two ends. Per the germline V gene, CDR1 is SEHNR and CDR2 is FQNEAQ (reference sequence). The CDR3 has 15 amino acids. The DNA of the CDR3 is TGTGCCAGCAGCGACCGGGCCTCAAGAACCTACGAGCAGTACGTC. Translation: CASSDRASRTYEQYV.

J is TRBJ2-2 and V is TRBV6-5; TRBD1 matches at 7 bases. V trimming: 6 bases; J trimming: 4 bases; junction bases outside the gene matches: 14. The CDR3 runs to 17 residues. Germline V CDR1 and CDR2: MNHEY, SVGAGI. In nucleotides, the CDR3 is TGTGCCAGCAGCGCGTCTTTCGAGGGGGCCGGCACCGGGGAGCTGTTTTTT. Its protein product is CASSASFEGAGTGELFF.

This clonotype is classed as medium-sized. This chain uses TRBV7-8 with TRBJ2-3, with a weak D call TRBD2 (6 bases). Germline lookup yields CDR1 SGHVS and CDR2 FQNEAQ. Trimming took 7 bases from V and 2 from J, leaving 16 bases between them. The CDR3 contains 15 residues. In nucleotides, the CDR3 is TGTGCCAGCACCCTTGGGGGGAGCCTCACAGATACGCAGTATTTT. Amino acids: CASTLGGSLTDTQYF.

Many counts were recorded for this clonotype. The V call is TRBV6-6, the J call TRBJ1-1, with D perhaps matching TRBD1 (5 bases). The V gene's germline CDR1 is MNHNY and CDR2 SVGAGI (reference sequence). Deletions cut 2 bases from V and 1 base from J, with 11 bases between. The CDR3 length is 15 residues. CDR3 sequence (DNA): TGTGCCAGCAGTTACGGGGTCGGGGGGAACACTGAAGCTTTCTTT. Protein product: CASSYGVGGNTEAFF.

This clonotype was counted at least ten times. This chain connects TRBV10-3 to TRBJ2-3; tentatively, D is TRBD1 (5 bases). The CDR3 is 16 residues long. Trimming took 0 bases from V and 3 from J, leaving 13 bases between them. Germline values: CDR1 ENHRY, CDR2 SYGVKD. The CDR3 DNA reads as TGTGCCATCAGTGAGTCGAACGCAGGGTCGACAGATACGCAGTATTTT. Protein: CAISESNAGSTDTQYF.

This clonotype counts as medium-sized. V is TRBV19 and J is TRBJ1-4, with D unclear. Trimming stripped 0 bases from V and 7 bases from J, with 9 bases between. The CDR3 length is 14 residues. Germline V gene sequence: CDR1 LNHDA, CDR2 SQIVND (reference sequence). The CDR3 reads CASSIDQPTEKLFF. The CDR3 bases are TGTGCCAGTAGTATAGATCAACCTACTGAAAAACTGTTTTTT.

By share of the sample, this clonotype is medium-sized (0.01 to 0.1%). The chain carries TRBV7-9 and TRBJ2-6, with no clear D. Looked up from germline, CDR1 is SEHNR and CDR2 is FQNEAQ (reference sequence). CDR3 length: 17 residues. V was pared by 10 bases and J by 1 base, with 20 bases between. CDR3 sequence (DNA): TGTGCCACCATTCCACAGTTAACTACTTCTGGGGCCAACGTCCTGACTTTC. As protein: CATIPQLTTSGANVLTF.

This clonotype showed up just a few times. The rearrangement links TRBV28 to TRBJ2-7; 7 positions agree with TRBD1. V was pared by 6 bases and J by 5 bases, with 7 bases of the junction left unmatched. The CDR3 has 13 residues. Germline CDR1 MDHEN, CDR2 SYDVKM. The chain's CDR3 is CASRPDRVDEQYF. CDR3 sequence (DNA): TGTGCCAGCAGACCTGACAGGGTCGACGAGCAGTACTTC.

This clonotype is categorized as medium-sized. In DNA, the CDR3 is TGCGCCAGCAGCAAGGAGAACACAGATACGCAGTATTTT. Amino acid sequence: CASSKENTDTQYF. This chain joins TRBV5-1 and TRBJ2-3; no firm D call. The germline gives CDR1 SGHRS, CDR2 YFSETQ. The CDR3 runs 13 residues. V was cut by 4 bases and J by 2 bases, with 8 bases left in between.

This clonotype is labeled as medium-sized. The chain joins TRBV28 to TRBJ2-1; 13 nucleotides line up with TRBD2. Trimming at V came to 6 bases and at J to 9 bases, leaving 11 bases not matched to a gene. Looked up from germline, CDR1 is MDHEN and CDR2 is SYDVKM. This CDR3 contains 16 residues. CDR3 nucleotide sequence: TGTGCCAGCAGGGGAACTACTAGCGGGAGGGCCGGTGAGCAGTTCTTC. As protein: CASRGTTSGRAGEQFF. Looking up the rest from reference TRBV28 and TRBJ2-1 gives the full variable domain: DVKVTQSSRYLVKRTGEKVFLECVQDMDHENMFWYRQDPGLGLRLIYFSYDVKMKEKGDIPEGYSVSREKKERFSLILESASTNQTSMYLCASRGTTSGRAGEQFFGPGTRLTVL.

The J gene is TRBJ2-3, the V gene TRBV29-1; D call uncertain. CDR1 is SQVTM and CDR2 is ANQGSEA in the germline V gene. This CDR3 region has 12 residues. V lost 2 bases and J 3 bases, leaving 6 bases between the germline ends. CDR3 region: CSVETETDTQYF. CDR3 in DNA: TGCAGCGTTGAAACAGAGACAGATACGCAGTATTTT.

This clonotype is medium-sized in the sample. Written as DNA, the CDR3 is TGCAGTGCACCCCCGGCCAGCGCAGAACATTACAATGAGCAGTTCTTC. Its protein is CSAPPASAEHYNEQFF. The chain uses TRBV20-1 and TRBJ2-1, with no clear D. CDR1 is DFQATT, CDR2 SNEGSKA, per germline (reference sequence). Trimming cost V 6 bases and J 4 bases, with 22 bases left between them. CDR3 length: 16 amino acids.

This clonotype was seen many times. The chain combines TRBV19 with TRBJ2-2; 8 positions match TRBD1. The CDR3 length is 15 residues. CDR1 and CDR2 from the germline V gene are LNHDA and SQIVND (reference sequence). The trim removed 6 bases at V and 7 bases at J, leaving 10 bases unmatched. The CDR3 region is CASRTRGLGDGELFF. The CDR3 DNA sequence: TGTGCCAGTAGAACCAGGGGGCTTGGTGACGGGGAGCTGTTTTTT.

This chain uses TRBV5-6 with TRBJ2-7; 9 bases match TRBD1. The CDR3 is made up of 16 amino acids. After removal of 2 bases from V and 3 bases from J, the junction contained 9 bases not matched to a gene. Germline CDR1 reads SGHDT; CDR2 reads YYEEEE. CDR3 loop: CASSLFQDRGLYEQYV. Here the CDR3 DNA reads TGTGCCAGCAGCTTATTCCAGGACAGGGGTCTCTACGAGCAGTACGTC.

In this sample, this clonotype is medium-sized. The rearrangement uses TRBV6-5 and TRBJ2-7; D is unclear. The germline CDR1 and CDR2 sequences are MNHEY and SVGAGI. The CDR3 covers 12 residues. Trimming took 3 bases from V and 7 from J, leaving 10 bases between them. The CDR3 is CASSYGDEEQYV. CDR3 nucleotide sequence: TGTGCCAGCAGTTATGGGGATGAGGAGCAGTACGTC.

By proportion, this clonotype is medium-sized. The DNA for the CDR3 is TGCAGTGCTAGAGATTGGCAGTCGAACACTGAAGCTTTCTTT. Its protein product is CSARDWQSNTEAFF. This sequence joins TRBV20-1 and TRBJ1-1; D is ambiguous. Looked up from germline, CDR1 is DFQATT and CDR2 is SNEGSKA (reference sequence). V was shortened by 0 bases and J by 1 base, with 9 bases between the two germline ends. This CDR3 contains 14 residues.

The chain links TRBV20-1 to TRBJ2-1; D uncertain. CDR1 DFQATT and CDR2 SNEGSKA come from the germline V gene (reference sequence). CDR3 length: 14 amino acids. Trimming pared 4 bases from V and 0 bases from J, leaving 10 bases between. The CDR3 region is CSATARSSYNEQFF. CDR3 bases: TGCAGTGCTACGGCCCGAAGCTCCTACAATGAGCAGTTCTTC.

This clonotype is categorized as medium-sized. The chain employs TRBV14 and TRBJ1-2; possible D gene TRBD1, 6 bases. CDR1 SGHDN and CDR2 FVKESK come from the germline V gene. Trimming pared 5 bases from V and 6 bases from J, leaving 22 bases between. The CDR3 sequence is 16 residues long. DNA of the CDR3: TGTGCCAGCAGCGGGACATTACTTCTCGGAACCCATGGCTACACCTTC. Translation gives CASSGTLLLGTHGYTF.

This clonotype is classed as medium-sized. V and J are TRBV6-1 and TRBJ2-7; the D gene is possibly TRBD1 (5 bases). The CDR3 covers 14 residues. V lost 6 bases, J lost 3 bases, and 15 bases lay in between. The germline V gene has CDR1 MNHNS and CDR2 SASEGT. The CDR3 DNA reads as TGTGCCAGCAGCCGAGATCGGCAGGGCTACGAGCAGTACGTC. Translating it yields CASSRDRQGYEQYV.

This clonotype is medium-sized (0.01 to 0.1%) in the sample. CDR3 DNA: TGTGCCAGCAGTCCTCCGGGACTAGCGGGAGTAGACACAGATACGCAGTATTTT. Amino acids: CASSPPGLAGVDTDTQYF. The chain uses TRBV6-2 or TRBV6-3 and TRBJ2-3, with TRBD2 matching over 14 bases. The V and J ends lost 5 bases and 2 bases, in that order; junction bases with no gene match: 9. CDR3 size: 18 residues. From germline, CDR1 is MNHEY and CDR2 SVGEGT.

This chain uses TRBV20-1 with TRBJ2-3, with D unresolved. The V end was cut by 6 bases, the J end by 0 bases, with 13 bases between. The CDR3 sequence is 14 residues long. The V gene's germline CDR1 is DFQATT and CDR2 SNEGSKA (reference sequence). The CDR3 region is CSATRQSSTDTQYF. In nucleotides, the CDR3 is TGCAGTGCCACTCGACAAAGTAGCACAGATACGCAGTATTTT.

V and J are TRBV6-5 and TRBJ1-5, with a possible D match to TRBD1 (6 bases). The CDR3 runs 15 residues. Trimming removed 3 bases from V and 1 base from J, with 10 bases in between. Germline lookup yields CDR1 MNHEY and CDR2 SVGAGI. CDR3 protein: CASSYRGISNQPQHF. CDR3 in DNA: TGTGCCAGCAGTTATAGGGGGATCAGCAATCAGCCCCAGCATTTT.

By proportion, this clonotype is medium-sized. Relative to the germline gene, one junction end is altered; a read error may explain this. The chain recombines TRBV7-7 with TRBJ2-2; D possibly corresponds to TRBD2 (5 bases). The CDR3 loop spans 16 amino acids. CDR1 and CDR2 from the germline V gene are SSHAT and FNYEAQ (reference sequence). CDR3 protein: CASSLGARQNTGELFF. In DNA, the CDR3 is TGTGCTAGCAGCTTGGGAGCTAGGCAGAACACCGGGGAGCTGTTTTTT.

This clonotype counts as medium-sized. The rearrangement joins TRBV14 to TRBJ1-1; D possibly corresponds to TRBD1 (6 bases). V dropped 0 bases and J dropped 7 bases, with 15 bases sitting between them. The CDR3 spans 15 residues. Germline values: CDR1 SGHDN, CDR2 FVKESK. This chain's CDR3 is CASSQESRTALEAFF. CDR3 in DNA: TGTGCCAGCAGCCAAGAGAGCCGGACAGCTCTTGAAGCTTTCTTT.